This T cell receptor beta chain is from a study of CD8 T cells in ankylosing spondylitis. This clonotype was seen a few times. Its cognate antigen is unknown. This CDR3 has 16 residues. V trimming: 2 bases; J trimming: 0 bases; junction bases outside the gene matches: 4. CDR1 and CDR2 from the germline V gene are DFQATT and SNEGSKA (reference sequence). Each CDR3 protein is one row after TCRdb ran MiXCR on the 5' RACE reads. The sample has hundreds of thousands of distinct CDR3 sequences, 15% to 20% seen once. Study results and limitations: Disease-linked clones reportedly concentrated significantly in matched ankylosing spondylitis synovial fluid. Disease-linked clones, CD8+, were relatively rare in peripheral blood.

The chain couples TRBV20-1 to TRBJ2-1, with TRBD2 matching over 10 bases. The TCR was taken from a male donor with ankylosing spondylitis or in good health (not recorded which). The sequenced material came from blood, either unsorted or a sorted T cell fraction (not recorded which). The CDR3 loop reads CSARLASGSSYNEQFF. The CDR3 DNA follows: TGCAGTGCTAGACTGGCTAGCGGGAGCTCCTACAATGAGCAGTTCTTC.